This is a list of T cell receptor beta chains from one sample in a study of blood T cell repertoires in COVID-19. TCRdb's copy holds only in-frame clones and misses some; the assay was immunoSEQ multiplex PCR. The sample carries around 270,000 clones, 86% recorded once. Sequenced: peripheral blood. These receptors came from a man between 35 and 55 years old who had recovered from COVID-19. The conserved cysteine and the conserved F or W are not part of the CDR3 here. Fields, in order: V gene, J gene, CDR3 protein.

TRBV29-1	TRBJ1-5	SVSPVGQPQH
TRBV18	TRBJ2-7	ASSPRGLEEQY
TRBV6-5	TRBJ2-5	ASSYHGETQY
TRBV13	TRBJ2-7	ASSFEGGVSNEQY
TRBV6-5	TRBJ2-7	ASSPLAAPYEQY
TRBV27	TRBJ1-5	ASSFIYGIEPQH
TRBV6-4	TRBJ2-3	ASSDSGGAADTQY
TRBV9	TRBJ1-1	ASSVGGVGGTEAF
TRBV6-6	TRBJ2-1	ASSQNGTSGGNHSRSYNEQF
TRBV18	TRBJ2-5	ASSPLPAGNQETQY
TRBV6-5	TRBJ2-7	ASGPGQAFYEQY